This T cell receptor (beta chain) was captured by sequencing in a study of cytomegalovirus exposure and HLA in healthy donors. Study background: Early release data held 80 million to 100 million unique TCRs from HLA-typed donors.

For this clone: Germline and junction disagree at one end, which may indicate a read error.

Researchers ran the PCR with 60 Vbeta and 13 Jbeta primers. Measured with immunoSEQ multiplex PCR; TCRdb has only the in-frame clones, and not every one. Of more than 90,000 clones listed, more than 55% were seen once; the top ten hold approximately 6.3%. The TCR was taken from a boy between 10 and 17 years old in good health and CMV-seropositive. Sequencing was done on a sample of PBMCs.

CDR3 region: CAWTPGGGRSGYTIYF. The CDR3 nucleotides are TGTGCCTGGACCCCGGGAGGCGGCCGAAGTGGATACACCATATATTTT. The rearrangement uses TRBV30 and TRBJ1-3; D remains ambiguous. CDR3 size: 16 residues. CDR1 is GTSNPN and CDR2 is SVGIG in the germline V gene (reference sequence).